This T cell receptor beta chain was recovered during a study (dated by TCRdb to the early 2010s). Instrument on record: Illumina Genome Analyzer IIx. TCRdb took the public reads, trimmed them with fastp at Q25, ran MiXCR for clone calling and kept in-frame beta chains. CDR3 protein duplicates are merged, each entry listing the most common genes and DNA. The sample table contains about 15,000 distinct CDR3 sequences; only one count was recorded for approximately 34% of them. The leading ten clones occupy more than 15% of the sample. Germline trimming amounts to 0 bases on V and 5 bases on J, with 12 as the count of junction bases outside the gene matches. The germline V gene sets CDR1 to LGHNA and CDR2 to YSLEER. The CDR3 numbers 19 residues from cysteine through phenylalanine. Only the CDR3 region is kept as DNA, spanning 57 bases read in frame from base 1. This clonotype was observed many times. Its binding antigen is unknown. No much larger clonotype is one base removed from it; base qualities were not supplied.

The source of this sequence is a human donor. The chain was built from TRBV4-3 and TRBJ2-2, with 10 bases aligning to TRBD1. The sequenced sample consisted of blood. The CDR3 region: CASSQDSGRGTGETGELFF. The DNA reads TGCGCCAGCAGCCAAGATAGCGGTCGAGGGACAGGGGAGACCGGGGAGCTGTTTTTT.